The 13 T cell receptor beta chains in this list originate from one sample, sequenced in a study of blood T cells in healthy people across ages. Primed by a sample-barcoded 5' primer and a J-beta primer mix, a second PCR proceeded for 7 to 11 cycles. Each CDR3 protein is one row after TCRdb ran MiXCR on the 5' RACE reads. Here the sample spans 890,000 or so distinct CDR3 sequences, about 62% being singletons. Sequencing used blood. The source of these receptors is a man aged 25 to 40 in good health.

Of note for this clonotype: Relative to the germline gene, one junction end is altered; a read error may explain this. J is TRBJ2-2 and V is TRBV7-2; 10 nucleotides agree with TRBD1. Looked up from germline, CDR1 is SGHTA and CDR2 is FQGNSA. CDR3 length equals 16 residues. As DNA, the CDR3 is TGTGCCAGCAGCTTGACAGGGGGCGCGGACACCGGGGAGTTGTTTTTT. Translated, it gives CASSLTGGADTGELFF.

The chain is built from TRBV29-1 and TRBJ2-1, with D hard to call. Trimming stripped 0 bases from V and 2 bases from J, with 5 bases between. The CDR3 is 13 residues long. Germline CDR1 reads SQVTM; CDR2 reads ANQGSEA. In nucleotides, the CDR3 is TGCAGCGTTGAAGATTTGGCCTACAATGAGCAGTTCTTC. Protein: CSVEDLAYNEQFF.

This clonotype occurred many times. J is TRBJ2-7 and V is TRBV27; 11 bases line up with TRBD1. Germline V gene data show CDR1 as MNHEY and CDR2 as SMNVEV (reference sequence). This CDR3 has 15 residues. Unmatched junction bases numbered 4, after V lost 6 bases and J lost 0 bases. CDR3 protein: CASRRGQGDSYEQYF. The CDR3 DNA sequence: TGTGCCAGCAGACGGGGACAGGGGGACTCCTACGAGCAGTACTTC.

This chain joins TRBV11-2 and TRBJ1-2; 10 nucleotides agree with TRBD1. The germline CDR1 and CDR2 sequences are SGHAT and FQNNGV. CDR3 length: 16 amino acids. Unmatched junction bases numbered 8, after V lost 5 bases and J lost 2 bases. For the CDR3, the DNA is TGTGCCAGCAGCCCACATCGACAGGGGGCAAACTATGGCTACACCTTC. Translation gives CASSPHRQGANYGYTF.

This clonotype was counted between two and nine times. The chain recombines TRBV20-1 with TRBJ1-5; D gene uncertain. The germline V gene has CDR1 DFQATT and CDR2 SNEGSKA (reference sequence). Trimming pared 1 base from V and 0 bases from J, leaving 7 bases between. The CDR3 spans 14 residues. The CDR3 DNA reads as TGCAGTGCTAGAGTGGGTTATAGCAATCAGCCCCAGCATTTT. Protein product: CSARVGYSNQPQHF.

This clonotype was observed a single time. In DNA, the CDR3 is TGTGCCAGCAGTTACGTAGCGGGGGGCCTCAATGAGCAGTTCTTC. Amino acids: CASSYVAGGLNEQFF. This rearrangement joins TRBV6-2 or TRBV6-3 to TRBJ2-1; TRBD2 aligns across 10 bases. In germline, CDR1 is MNHEY, CDR2 SVGEGT. Trimming cost V 2 bases and J 6 bases; bases outside gene matches: 4. The CDR3 length is 15 residues.

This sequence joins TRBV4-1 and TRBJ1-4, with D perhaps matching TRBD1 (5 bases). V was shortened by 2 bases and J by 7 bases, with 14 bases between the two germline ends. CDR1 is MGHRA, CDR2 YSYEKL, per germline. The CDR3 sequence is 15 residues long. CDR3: CASSQKGRVTEKLFF. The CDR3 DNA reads TGCGCCAGCAGCCAAAAGGGCAGGGTAACTGAAAAACTGTTTTTT.

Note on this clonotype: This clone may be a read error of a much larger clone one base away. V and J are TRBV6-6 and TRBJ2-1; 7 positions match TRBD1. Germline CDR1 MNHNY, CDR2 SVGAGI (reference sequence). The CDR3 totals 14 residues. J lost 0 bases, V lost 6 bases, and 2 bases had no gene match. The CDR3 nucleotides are TGTGCCAGCAGACGGGACAGCTCCTACAATGAGCAGTTCTTC. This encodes CASRRDSSYNEQFF.

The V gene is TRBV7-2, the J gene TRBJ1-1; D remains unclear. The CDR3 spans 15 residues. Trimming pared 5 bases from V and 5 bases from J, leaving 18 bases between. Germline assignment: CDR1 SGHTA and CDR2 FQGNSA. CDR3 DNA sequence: TGTGCCAGCAGCCCGTCCCCACGGTTGTGGACTGAAGCTTTCTTT. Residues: CASSPSPRLWTEAFF.

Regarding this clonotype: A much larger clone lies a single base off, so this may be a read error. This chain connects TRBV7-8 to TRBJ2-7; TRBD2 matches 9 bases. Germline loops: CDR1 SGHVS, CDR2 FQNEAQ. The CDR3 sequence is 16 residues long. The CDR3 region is CASSSVAGAGSYEQNF. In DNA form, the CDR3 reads TGTGCCAGCAGCTCAGTAGCGGGGGCCGGGTCCTACGAGCAGAACTTC.

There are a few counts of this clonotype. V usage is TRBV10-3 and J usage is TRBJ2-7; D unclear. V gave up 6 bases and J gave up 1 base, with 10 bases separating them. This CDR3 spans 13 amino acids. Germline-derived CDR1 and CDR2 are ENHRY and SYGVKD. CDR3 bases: TGTGCCATCAGGGACGCAAGTTCCTACGAGCAGTACTTC. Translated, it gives CAIRDASSYEQYF.

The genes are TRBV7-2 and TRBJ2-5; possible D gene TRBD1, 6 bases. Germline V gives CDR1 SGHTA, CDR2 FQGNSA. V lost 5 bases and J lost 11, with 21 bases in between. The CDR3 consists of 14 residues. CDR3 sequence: CASSPRGGQSGQYF. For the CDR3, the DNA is TGTGCCAGCAGCCCCAGAGGGGGTCAATCAGGGCAGTACTTC.

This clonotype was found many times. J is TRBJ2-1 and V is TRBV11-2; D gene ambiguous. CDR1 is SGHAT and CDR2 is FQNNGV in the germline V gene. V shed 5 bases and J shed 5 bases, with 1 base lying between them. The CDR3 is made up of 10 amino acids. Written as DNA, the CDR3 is TGTGCCAGCAGCCACAATGAGCAGTTCTTC. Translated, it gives CASSHNEQFF.